The 6 T cell receptor beta chains presented below share a single source sample, sequenced in a study of glioma-infiltrating T cells after dendritic cell vaccination. Time point noted: after dendritic cell vaccination, including at tumor progression/relapse. Measured with immunoSEQ multiplex PCR; TCRdb has only the in-frame clones, and not every one. This repertoire shows more than 55,000 clones, 70% to 90% found once; its top ten account for roughly 9%. This specimen was blood, taken after dendritic cell vaccination. The receptors were gathered from a human donor with glioblastoma.

The V gene is TRBV4-2, the J gene TRBJ2-7, with unresolved D. Germline values: CDR1 LGHNA, CDR2 YNFKEQ. Trimming pared 5 bases from V and 0 bases from J, leaving 11 bases between. This CDR3 has 14 amino acids. CDR3 DNA: TGTGCCAGCAGCGACGCGCGGTACTCCTACGAGCAGTACTTC. The encoded protein is CASSDARYSYEQYF.

In this sample, this clone turned up a few times. V gene TRBV5-1 combines with J gene TRBJ2-3; D not certain. The CDR3 consists of 12 residues. The V gene lost 0 bases and the J gene lost 8 bases, with 7 bases spanning the gap. CDR1 is SGHRS, CDR2 YFSETQ, per germline. CDR3 coding DNA: TGCGCCAGCAGCTTGGGGTCCGGTACGCAGTATTTT. It codes for CASSLGSGTQYF.

The chain employs TRBV5-1 and TRBJ1-1; perhaps TRBD1 as D (6 bases). This CDR3 has 13 amino acids. The germline V and J ends were trimmed by 5 bases and 14 bases, with 22 bases remaining between them. Germline V gives CDR1 SGHRS, CDR2 YFSETQ. CDR3 sequence reads: CASSPGVGAGMFF. The DNA for the CDR3 is TGCGCCAGCAGTCCGGGTGTGGGGGCCGGCATGTTCTTT.

The rearrangement links TRBV5-6 to TRBJ1-1; weak D call: TRBD1 (5 bases). Trimming cost V 1 base and J 0 bases, with 10 bases left between them. The CDR3 loop spans 15 amino acids. Germline V gives CDR1 SGHDT, CDR2 YYEEEE. The CDR3 loop is CASSLTGPMNTEAFF. The CDR3 DNA sequence: TGTGCCAGCAGCTTGACAGGTCCAATGAACACTGAAGCTTTCTTT.

The chain joins TRBV7-9 to TRBJ2-7; TRBD2 agrees at 9 bases. V was pared by 4 bases and J by 2 bases, with 6 bases of the junction left unmatched. This CDR3 comprises 15 residues. Germline CDR1 reads SEHNR; CDR2 reads FQNEAQ (reference sequence). CDR3 bases: TGTGCCAGCAGCTCCCGGACTAGCGTGACCTACGAGCAGTACTTC. Translated, it gives CASSSRTSVTYEQYF.

CDR3 DNA sequence: TGCGCCAGCAGCTTGGAGGGGTCAAGACAGGAGACCCAGTACTTC. Amino acids: CASSLEGSRQETQYF. The rearrangement joins TRBV5-1 to TRBJ2-5; perhaps TRBD1 as D (5 bases). The CDR3 extends over 15 amino acids. The germline V gene has CDR1 SGHRS and CDR2 YFSETQ. Deletions cut 0 bases from V and 5 bases from J, with 14 bases between. The complete variable domain, with remaining parts taken from reference TRBV5-1 and TRBJ2-5, reads KAGVTQTPRYLIKTRGQQVTLSCSPISGHRSVSWYQQTPGQGLQFLFEYFSETQRNKGNFPGRFSGRQFSNSRSEMNVSTLELGDSALYLCASSLEGSRQETQYFGPGTRLLVL.